Ten or more counts support the clone carrying this TCR beta chain. The antigen is unknown. Researchers tagged individual cDNA molecules with unique molecular identifiers. MiXCR was run by TCRdb on the 5' RACE reads, yielding one entry per CDR3 protein. The sample holds about 19,000 distinct CDR3 sequences; 4% to 5.5% are singletons and the top ten take 7.2%. This entry belongs to a study of early T cells in non-severe SARS-CoV-2 infection. The study's findings and limits: Database matching using VDJdb favored anti-spike CD8 responses, with private and CD4 specificities left missing.

Germline assignment: CDR1 PRHDT and CDR2 FYEKMQ (reference sequence). Trimming left V 6 bases short and J 5 bases short, with 13 bases between. This CDR3 is 13 amino acids long. The source is an adult who was a healthcare worker with PCR-confirmed SARS-CoV-2 infection or an uninfected control (not recorded which). Input material: whole blood. The chain combines TRBV13 with TRBJ1-1; D is undetermined. The CDR3 nucleotides read TGTGCCAGCAGTCTAGAGCGGAGGACTGAAGCTTTCTTT. Translated, it gives CASSLERRTEAFF.